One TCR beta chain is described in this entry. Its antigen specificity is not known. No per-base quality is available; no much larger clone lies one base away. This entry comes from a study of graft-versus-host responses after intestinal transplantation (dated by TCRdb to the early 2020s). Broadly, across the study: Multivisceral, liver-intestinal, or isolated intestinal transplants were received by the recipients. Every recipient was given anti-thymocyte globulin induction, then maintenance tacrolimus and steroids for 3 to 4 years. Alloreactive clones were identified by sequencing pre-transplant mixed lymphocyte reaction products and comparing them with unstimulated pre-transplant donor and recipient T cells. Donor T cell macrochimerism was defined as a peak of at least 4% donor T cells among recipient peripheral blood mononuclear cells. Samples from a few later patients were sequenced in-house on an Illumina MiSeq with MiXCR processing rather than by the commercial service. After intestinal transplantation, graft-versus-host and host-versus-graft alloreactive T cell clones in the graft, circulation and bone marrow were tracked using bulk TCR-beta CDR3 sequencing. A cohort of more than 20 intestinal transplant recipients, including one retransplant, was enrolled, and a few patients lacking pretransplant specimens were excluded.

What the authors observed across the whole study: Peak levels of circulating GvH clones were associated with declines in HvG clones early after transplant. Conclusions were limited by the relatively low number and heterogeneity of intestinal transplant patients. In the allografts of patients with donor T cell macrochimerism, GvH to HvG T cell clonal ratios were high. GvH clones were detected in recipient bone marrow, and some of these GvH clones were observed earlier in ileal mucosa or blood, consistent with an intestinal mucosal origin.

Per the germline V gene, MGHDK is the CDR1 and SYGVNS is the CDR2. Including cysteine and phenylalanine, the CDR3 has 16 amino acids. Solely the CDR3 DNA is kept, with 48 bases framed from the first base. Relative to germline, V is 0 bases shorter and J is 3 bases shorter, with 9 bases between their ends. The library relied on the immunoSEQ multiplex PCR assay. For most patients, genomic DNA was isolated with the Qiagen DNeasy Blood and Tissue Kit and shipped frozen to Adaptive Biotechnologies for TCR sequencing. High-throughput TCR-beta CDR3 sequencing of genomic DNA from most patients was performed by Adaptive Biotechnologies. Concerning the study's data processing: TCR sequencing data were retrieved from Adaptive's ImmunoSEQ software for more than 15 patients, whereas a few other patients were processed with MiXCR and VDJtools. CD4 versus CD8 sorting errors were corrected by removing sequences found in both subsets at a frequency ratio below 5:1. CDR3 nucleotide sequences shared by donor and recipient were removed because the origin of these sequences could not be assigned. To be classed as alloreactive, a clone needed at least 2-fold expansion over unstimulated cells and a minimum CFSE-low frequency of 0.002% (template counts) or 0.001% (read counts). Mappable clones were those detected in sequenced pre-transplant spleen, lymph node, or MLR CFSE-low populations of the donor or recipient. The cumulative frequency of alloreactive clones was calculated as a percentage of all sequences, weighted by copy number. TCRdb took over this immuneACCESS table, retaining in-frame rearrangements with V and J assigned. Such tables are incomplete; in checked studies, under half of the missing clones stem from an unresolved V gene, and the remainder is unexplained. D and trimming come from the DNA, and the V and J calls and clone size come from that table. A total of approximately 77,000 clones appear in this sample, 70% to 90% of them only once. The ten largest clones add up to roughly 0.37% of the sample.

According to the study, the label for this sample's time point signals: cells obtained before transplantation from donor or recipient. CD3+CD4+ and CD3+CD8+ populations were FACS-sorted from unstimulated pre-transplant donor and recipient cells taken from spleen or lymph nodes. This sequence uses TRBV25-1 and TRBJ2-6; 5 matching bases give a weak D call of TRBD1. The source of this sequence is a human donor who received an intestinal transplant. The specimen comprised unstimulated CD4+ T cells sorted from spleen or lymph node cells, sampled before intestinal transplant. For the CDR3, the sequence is CASSEYIQVGANVLTF. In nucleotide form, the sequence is TGTGCCAGCAGTGAATATATACAGGTTGGGGCCAACGTCCTGACTTTC.